This TCR beta chain is from a study of blood T cell repertoires in COVID-19. The repertoire was sequenced with immunoSEQ multiplex PCR; TCRdb's copy has only in-frame clones and lacks some. The data hold 60,000 or so clones, with roughly 74% observed a single time. In its sample, this clone ranks as medium-sized. The V gene lost 3 bases and the J gene lost 6 bases, with 4 bases spanning the gap. Per germline, CDR1 MNHNS and CDR2 SASEGT. The CDR3 extends over 11 amino acids. The genes are TRBV6-1 and TRBJ2-3; D gene ambiguous. Material for sequencing was peripheral blood. The receptor's source is a woman of 80 years or more with acute or convalescent COVID-19. This chain's CDR3 is CASSDMDTQYF. The CDR3, as DNA: TGTGCCAGCAGTGATATGGATACGCAGTATTTT.